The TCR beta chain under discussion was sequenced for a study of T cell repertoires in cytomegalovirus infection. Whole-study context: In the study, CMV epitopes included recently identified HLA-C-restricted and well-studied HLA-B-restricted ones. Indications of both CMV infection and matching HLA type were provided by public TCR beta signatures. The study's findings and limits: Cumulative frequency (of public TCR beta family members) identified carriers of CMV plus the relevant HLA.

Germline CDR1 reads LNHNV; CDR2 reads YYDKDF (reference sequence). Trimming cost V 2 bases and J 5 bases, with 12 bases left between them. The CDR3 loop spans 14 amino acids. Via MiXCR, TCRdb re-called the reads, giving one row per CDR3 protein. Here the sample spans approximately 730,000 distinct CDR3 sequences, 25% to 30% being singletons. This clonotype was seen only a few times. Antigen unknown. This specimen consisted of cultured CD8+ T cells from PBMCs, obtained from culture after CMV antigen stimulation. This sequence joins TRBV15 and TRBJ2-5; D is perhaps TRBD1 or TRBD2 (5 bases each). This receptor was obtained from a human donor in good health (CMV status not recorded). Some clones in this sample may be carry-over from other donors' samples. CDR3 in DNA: TGTGCCACCAGCAGATCCGGGACGACGGAGACCCAGTACTTC. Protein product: CATSRSGTTETQYF.